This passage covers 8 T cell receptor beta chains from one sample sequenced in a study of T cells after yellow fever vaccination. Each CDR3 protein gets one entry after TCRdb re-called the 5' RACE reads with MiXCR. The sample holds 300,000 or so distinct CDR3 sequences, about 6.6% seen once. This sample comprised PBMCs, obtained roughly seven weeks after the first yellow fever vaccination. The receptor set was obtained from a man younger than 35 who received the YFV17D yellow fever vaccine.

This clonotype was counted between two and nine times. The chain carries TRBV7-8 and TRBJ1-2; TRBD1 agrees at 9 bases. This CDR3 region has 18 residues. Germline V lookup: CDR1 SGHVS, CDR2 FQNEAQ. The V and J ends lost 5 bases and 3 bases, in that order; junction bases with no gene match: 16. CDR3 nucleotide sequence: TGTGCCAGCAGCCTCCGGGACAGGGTTTTTAGAAGGCACTATGGCTACACCTTC. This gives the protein CASSLRDRVFRRHYGYTF.

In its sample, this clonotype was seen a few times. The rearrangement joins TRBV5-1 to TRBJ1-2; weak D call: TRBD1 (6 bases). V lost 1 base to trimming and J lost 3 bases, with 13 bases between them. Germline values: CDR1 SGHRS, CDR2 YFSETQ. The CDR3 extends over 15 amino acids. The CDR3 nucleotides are TGCGCCAGCAGCTTGTGGGGGGGCGGGCACTATGGCTACACCTTC. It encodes CASSLWGGGHYGYTF.

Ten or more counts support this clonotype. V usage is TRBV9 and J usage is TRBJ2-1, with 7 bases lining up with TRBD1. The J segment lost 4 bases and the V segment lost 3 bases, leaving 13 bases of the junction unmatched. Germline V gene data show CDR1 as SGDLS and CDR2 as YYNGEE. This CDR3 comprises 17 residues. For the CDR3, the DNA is TGTGCCAGCAGCGCTTCGACAGGGAGTGCTTTTTACAATGAGCAGTTCTTC. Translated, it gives CASSASTGSAFYNEQFF.

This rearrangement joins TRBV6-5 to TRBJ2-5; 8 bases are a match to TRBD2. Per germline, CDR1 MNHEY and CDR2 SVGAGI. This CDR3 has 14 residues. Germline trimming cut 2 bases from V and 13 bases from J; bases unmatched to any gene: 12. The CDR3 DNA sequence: TGTGCCAGCAGTTACCCGGGGGGGGCCATGAGGCCGTACTTC. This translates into CASSYPGGAMRPYF.

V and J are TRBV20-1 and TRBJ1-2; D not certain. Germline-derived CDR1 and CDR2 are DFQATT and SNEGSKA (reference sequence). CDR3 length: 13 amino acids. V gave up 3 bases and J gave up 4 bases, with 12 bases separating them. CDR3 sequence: CSASAPGGYGYTF. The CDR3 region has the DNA TGCAGTGCTAGCGCACCAGGCGGCTATGGCTACACCTTC.

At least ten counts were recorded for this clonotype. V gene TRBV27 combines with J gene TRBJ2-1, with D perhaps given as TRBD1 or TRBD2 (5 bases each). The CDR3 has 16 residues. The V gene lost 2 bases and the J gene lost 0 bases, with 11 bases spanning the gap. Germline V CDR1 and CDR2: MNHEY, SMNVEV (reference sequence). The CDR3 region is CASSLGDPRSYNEQFF. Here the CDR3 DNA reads TGTGCCAGCAGTTTAGGGGACCCACGCTCCTACAATGAGCAGTTCTTC.

As DNA, the CDR3 is TGCAGTGCTTACACTAGCAATCAGCCCCAGCATTTT. It specifies CSAYTSNQPQHF. V and J are TRBV20-1 and TRBJ1-5; D is uncertain. The V gene's germline CDR1 is DFQATT and CDR2 SNEGSKA (reference sequence). V was clipped by 5 bases and J by 0 bases, with 5 bases between them. This CDR3 is built from 12 residues.

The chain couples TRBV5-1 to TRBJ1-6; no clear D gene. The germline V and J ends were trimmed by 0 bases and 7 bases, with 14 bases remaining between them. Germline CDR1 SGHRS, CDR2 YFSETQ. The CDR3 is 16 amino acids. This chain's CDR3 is CASSLVTGVGNSPLHF. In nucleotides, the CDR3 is TGCGCCAGCAGCTTGGTTACGGGTGTGGGGAATTCACCCCTCCACTTT.